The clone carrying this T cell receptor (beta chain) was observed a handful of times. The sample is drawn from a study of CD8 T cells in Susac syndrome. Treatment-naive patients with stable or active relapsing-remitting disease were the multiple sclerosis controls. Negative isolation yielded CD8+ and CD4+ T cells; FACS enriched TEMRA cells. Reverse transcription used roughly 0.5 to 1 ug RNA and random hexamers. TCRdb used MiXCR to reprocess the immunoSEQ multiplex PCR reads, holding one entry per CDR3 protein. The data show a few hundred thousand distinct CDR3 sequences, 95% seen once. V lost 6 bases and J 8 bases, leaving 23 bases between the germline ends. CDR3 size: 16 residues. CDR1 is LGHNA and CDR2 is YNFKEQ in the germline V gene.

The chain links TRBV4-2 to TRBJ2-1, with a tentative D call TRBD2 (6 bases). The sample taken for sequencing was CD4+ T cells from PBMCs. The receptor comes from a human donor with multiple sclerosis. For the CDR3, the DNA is TGTGCCAGCAGTAAGCGAGAGTCCCTTGCTAGCGATGAGCAGTTCTTC. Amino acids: CASSKRESLASDEQFF.